The source of this T cell receptor (beta chain) is a study of CD8+CD57+ T cells in acquired aplastic anemia. General study findings and limits: Between patients and controls, over 25 CD8+ CDR3 sequences were found in common.

The use of genomic DNA as template underpinned the TCR beta VDJ and CDR3 profiling. TCRdb reanalysed the reads using MiXCR and keeps one entry per CDR3 protein. The table has under 200,000 distinct CDR3 sequences, about 48% seen once. The germline V and J ends were trimmed by 1 base and 6 bases, with 7 bases remaining between them. Germline loops: CDR1 DFQATT, CDR2 SNEGSKA (reference sequence). The length of the CDR3 is 11 residues. This clonotype was observed at least ten times. No antigen is known for it. Sequenced material: sorted CD4+, CD8+, or CD8+CD57+ T cells (not recorded which) from PBMCs. The chain recombines TRBV20-1 with TRBJ2-7, with no clear D. This receptor was taken from a human donor in good health. CDR3 sequence reads: CSARGYSEQYF. As DNA, the CDR3 is TGCAGTGCTAGAGGGTACAGCGAGCAGTACTTC.